This is a list of T cell receptor beta chains from one sample in a study of neurological immune-mediated disorders. In TCRdb, the 5' RACE reads were re-called with MiXCR into one record per CDR3 protein. This table has roughly 34,000 distinct CDR3 sequences, roughly an eighth appearing once. The sequenced sample was PBMCs. These receptors were collected from a woman aged 40 to 50 in good health. Both conserved end residues are part of each CDR3. The D gene is left open where the match is weak. The size field reads how often the clone was seen (once, few, many) or a class if it is expanded.

CDR3 DNA: TGTGCCAGCAGCCACCGGGACAGGGGAAGGGGCTACACCTTC
CDR3 protein: CASSHRDRGRGYTF
V gene: TRBV14
D gene: TRBD1
J gene: TRBJ1-2
clone size: many

CDR3 DNA: TGTGCCAGCAGTACCGACAGATTTTACTACGAGCAGTACTTC
CDR3 protein: CASSTDRFYYEQYF
V gene: TRBV6-5
D gene: -
J gene: TRBJ2-7
clone size: many

CDR3 DNA: TGCGCCAGCAGCTTGGTAGCTTCAGATACGCAGTATTTT
CDR3 protein: CASSLVASDTQYF
V gene: TRBV5-1
D gene: -
J gene: TRBJ2-3
clone size: many

CDR3 DNA: TGTGCCAGCAGCTTCGGCCCTGAAGCTTTCTTT
CDR3 protein: CASSFGPEAFF
V gene: TRBV7-2
D gene: -
J gene: TRBJ1-1
clone size: many

CDR3 DNA: TGTGCCAGCAGCTTGCGTGCCGGGGATAGCTCTGGGGCCAACGTCCTGACTTTC
CDR3 protein: CASSLRAGDSSGANVLTF
V gene: TRBV5-5
D gene: -
J gene: TRBJ2-6
clone size: medium-sized

CDR3 DNA: TGTGCCAGCAGTCCCGGGACCCAAACCGGGGAGCTGTTTTTT
CDR3 protein: CASSPGTQTGELFF
V gene: TRBV12-3/TRBV12-4
D gene: -
J gene: TRBJ2-2
clone size: medium-sized

CDR3 DNA: TGTGCCAGCAGCTTAGCGCAGCAGGGAGCCTATGGCTACACCTTC
CDR3 protein: CASSLAQQGAYGYTF
V gene: TRBV7-9
D gene: -
J gene: TRBJ1-2
clone size: medium-sized

CDR3 DNA: TGTGCCAGCAGCCAAGATCTTGTGGCCGGCAATGAGCAGTTCTTC
CDR3 protein: CASSQDLVAGNEQFF
V gene: TRBV3-1
D gene: -
J gene: TRBJ2-1
clone size: many

CDR3 DNA: TGCGCCAGCAGCTCCCAGGCCCCGAGGAATTCACCCCTCCACTTT
CDR3 protein: CASSSQAPRNSPLHF
V gene: TRBV5-1
D gene: -
J gene: TRBJ1-6
clone size: many

CDR3 DNA: TGCAGCGTTGCCGGTAACTATGGCTACACCTTC
CDR3 protein: CSVAGNYGYTF
V gene: TRBV29-1
D gene: -
J gene: TRBJ1-2
clone size: many

CDR3 DNA: TGTGCCAGCAGCCCACGACATACAGGGTCCATCTATGGCTACACCTTC
CDR3 protein: CASSPRHTGSIYGYTF
V gene: TRBV7-2
D gene: -
J gene: TRBJ1-2
clone size: many